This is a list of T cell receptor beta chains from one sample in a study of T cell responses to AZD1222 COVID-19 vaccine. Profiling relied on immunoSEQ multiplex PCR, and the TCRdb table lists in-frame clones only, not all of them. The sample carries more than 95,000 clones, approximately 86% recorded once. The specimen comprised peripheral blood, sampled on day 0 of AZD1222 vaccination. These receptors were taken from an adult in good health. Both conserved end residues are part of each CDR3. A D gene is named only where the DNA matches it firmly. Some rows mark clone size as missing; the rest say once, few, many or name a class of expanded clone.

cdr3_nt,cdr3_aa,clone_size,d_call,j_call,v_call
TGTGCCAGCAGTTATTTGGGCCGACAGGGGGGACAGCCCCAGCATTTT,CASSYLGRQGGQPQHF,NA,TRBD1,TRBJ1-5,TRBV6-9
TGTGCCAGCAGTTACAACAGGGGGCGCGACGAGCAGTACTTC,CASSYNRGRDEQYF,NA,TRBD1,TRBJ2-7,TRBV6-6
TGTGCCAGTGGCGGGACGTTCATGAACACTGAAGCTTTCTTT,CASGGTFMNTEAFF,NA,NA,TRBJ1-1,TRBV5-4
TGTGCCAGCAGTCTTAACGAGGGAACTGAAGCTTTCTTT,CASSLNEGTEAFF,NA,NA,TRBJ1-1,TRBV6-5
TGTGCCAGCAGCGTAGCTGCTAGCGTGACCAATGAGCAGTTCTTC,CASSVAASVTNEQFF,NA,NA,TRBJ2-1,TRBV9
TGTGCCAGCAGCCCGACTGGGGCGGACTATGGCTACACCTTC,CASSPTGADYGYTF,NA,NA,TRBJ1-2,TRBV3-1/TRBV3-2
TGTGCCAGCAGCCCCTCTCGGACCCCGGGGAGCTCCTACAATGAGCAGTTCTTC,CASSPSRTPGSSYNEQFF,NA,NA,TRBJ2-1,TRBV7-2
TGTGCCAGCCACTCCGGGACAGGGAACGAAAAACTGTTTTTT,CASHSGTGNEKLFF,few,TRBD1,TRBJ1-4,TRBV18
TGTGCCAGCAGCTCAGGGTCTCACCAAGAGACCCAGTACTTC,CASSSGSHQETQYF,NA,NA,TRBJ2-5,TRBV7-2
TGCGCCAGCAGCGTCTCGGACAGCCTTTCGGGCTACACCTTC,CASSVSDSLSGYTF,NA,NA,TRBJ1-2,TRBV5-1
TGCGCCAGCAGCTTGGCCAGCGGGGGGTCCGGTGAGCAGTTCTTC,CASSLASGGSGEQFF,once,TRBD2,TRBJ2-1,TRBV5-1
TGTGCCAGCAGCGCGCACCAGGCGAACTATGGCTACACCTTC,CASSAHQANYGYTF,NA,NA,TRBJ1-2,TRBV7-2
TGTGCCAGCAGCACTAGCGGGACTGGTACCGGGGAGCTGTTTTTT,CASSTSGTGTGELFF,NA,TRBD2,TRBJ2-2,TRBV4-2
TGTGCCAGCAGCCCCCCTGGGGGTACTTACGAGCAGTACTTC,CASSPPGGTYEQYF,NA,NA,TRBJ2-7,TRBV11-2